One and the same sample provided the 6 T cell receptor beta chains below, sequenced in a study of a mutant IDH1 vaccine in newly diagnosed glioma. Time point of the sample: week 35, safety follow-up. All doses held 300 ug of mutant IDH1 20-mer peptide, with topical imiquimod. What these receptors recognize is not known. The method was immunoSEQ multiplex PCR; TCRdb's version includes in-frame clones alone and lacks a portion of them. The data hold 60,000 to 75,000 clones, with about 88% observed a single time. The source material was PBMCs, sampled from a glioma patient whose treatment included an IDH1 peptide vaccine. These receptors were obtained from a young man with glioma.

The chain recombines TRBV2 with TRBJ1-5; D is perhaps TRBD1 (5 bases). The CDR3 has 15 residues. The germline V and J ends were trimmed by 6 bases and 0 bases, with 12 bases remaining between them. From germline, CDR1 is SNHLY and CDR2 FYNNEI. CDR3 region: CASSSGTDSNQPQHF. The CDR3, as DNA: TGTGCCAGCAGCTCAGGGACGGATAGCAATCAGCCCCAGCATTTT.

This clone appeared a single time. The rearrangement links TRBV28 to TRBJ1-2; D gene ambiguous. This CDR3 is built from 13 residues. Trimming shortened V by 6 bases and J by 2 bases, and 10 bases separated the two germline ends. CDR1 MDHEN and CDR2 SYDVKM come from the germline V gene. CDR3 DNA: TGTGCCAGCAGCCGGACGCTGAACTATGGCTACACCTTC. This codes for CASSRTLNYGYTF.

The chain recombines TRBV9 with TRBJ1-1, with D uncertain. The CDR3 has 12 amino acids. Germline CDR1 SGDLS, CDR2 YYNGEE. Trimming took 7 bases from V and 3 from J, leaving 10 bases between them. The CDR3 here is CASGFSDTEAFF. DNA of the CDR3: TGTGCCAGCGGGTTTTCGGACACTGAAGCTTTCTTT.

The chain joins TRBV27 to TRBJ1-1; tentative D call: TRBD1 (6 bases). The CDR3 is made up of 13 amino acids. The ends were cut back, 3 bases at V and 5 bases at J, with 10 bases in the middle. Germline CDR1 MNHEY, CDR2 SMNVEV (reference sequence). The CDR3 reads CASSLNRVTEAFF. CDR3 nucleotide sequence: TGTGCCAGCAGTTTGAACAGGGTTACTGAAGCTTTCTTT.

This sequence joins TRBV7-8 and TRBJ2-1; TRBD2 matches at 9 bases. Per the germline V gene, CDR1 is SGHVS and CDR2 is FQNEAQ. Germline trimming cut 4 bases from V and 2 bases from J; bases unmatched to any gene: 3. The length of the CDR3 is 15 residues. The CDR3 here is CASSSRLAAYNEQFF. The CDR3 DNA reads TGTGCCAGCAGCTCTCGACTAGCGGCCTACAATGAGCAGTTCTTC.

The J gene is TRBJ2-7, the V gene TRBV10-3, with 11 bases that match TRBD2. Unmatched junction bases numbered 12, after V lost 6 bases and J lost 2 bases. The CDR3 is 17 residues long. Germline V CDR1 and CDR2: ENHRY, SYGVKD. CDR3 loop: CAISASPGTSGAYEQYF. CDR3 DNA sequence: TGTGCCATCAGCGCGTCGCCCGGGACTAGCGGTGCCTACGAGCAGTACTTC.